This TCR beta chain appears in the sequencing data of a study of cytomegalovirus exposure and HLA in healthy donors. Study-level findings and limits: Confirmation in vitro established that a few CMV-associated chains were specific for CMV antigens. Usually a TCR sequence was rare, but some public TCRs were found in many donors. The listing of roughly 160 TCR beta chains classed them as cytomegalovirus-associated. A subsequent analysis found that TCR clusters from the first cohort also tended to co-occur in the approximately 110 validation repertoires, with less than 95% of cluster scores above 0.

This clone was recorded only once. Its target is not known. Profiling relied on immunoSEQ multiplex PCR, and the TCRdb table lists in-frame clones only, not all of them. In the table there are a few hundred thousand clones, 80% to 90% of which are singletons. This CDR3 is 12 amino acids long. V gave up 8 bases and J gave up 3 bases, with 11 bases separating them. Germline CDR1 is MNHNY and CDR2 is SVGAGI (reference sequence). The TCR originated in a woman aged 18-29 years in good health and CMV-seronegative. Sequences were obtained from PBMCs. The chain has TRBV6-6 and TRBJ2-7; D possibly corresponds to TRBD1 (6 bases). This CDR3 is CASGPRGYEQYF. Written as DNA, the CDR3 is TGTGCCAGCGGACCCAGGGGCTACGAGCAGTACTTC.